This record concerns one T cell receptor beta chain sequence. These data come from a study of blood T cell repertoires in COVID-19. Germline V gives CDR1 GTSNPN, CDR2 SVGIG (reference sequence). Trimming stripped 4 bases from V and 4 bases from J, with 14 bases between. The CDR3 is made up of 14 amino acids. How the authors handled the data: From reference gene primer amplification, estimates of nucleated cell counts were derived. Only in-frame clones appear in the TCRdb table, and some are missing; sequencing was by immunoSEQ multiplex PCR. The V and J calls and clone size come from that table; D and trimming were worked out from the DNA. This table holds a few hundred thousand clones, roughly four fifths found once.

This receptor was identified in a woman in her fifties or sixties who had recovered from COVID-19. The sequenced sample consisted of PBMCs or T cells enriched from blood (not recorded which). The chain has TRBV30 and TRBJ2-1; the D is unclear. CDR3 coding DNA: TGTGCCTGGACCTGGCGCGGAACTTACAATGAGCAGTTCTTC. This gives the protein CAWTWRGTYNEQFF.